The 21 T cell receptor beta chains listed next were all sequenced from one sample in a study of cytomegalovirus exposure and HLA in healthy donors. The PCR contained 60 Vbeta and 13 Jbeta primers. Libraries were prepared by immunoSEQ multiplex PCR; TCRdb keeps only in-frame clonotypes and omits some of them. Counted here are fewer than 200,000 clones, 10% to 15% occurring once; the ten biggest clones make up about 7.8%. Input material: PBMCs. The receptors stem from a man in his forties or fifties in good health and CMV-seropositive.

V gene TRBV30 combines with J gene TRBJ2-7, with D perhaps TRBD2 (5 bases). The ends were cut back, 1 base at V and 7 bases at J, with 11 bases in the middle. The CDR3 sequence is 12 residues long. The germline gives CDR1 GTSNPN, CDR2 SVGIG (reference sequence). For the CDR3, the DNA is TGTGCCTGGAGTGAGGCTAGGAGGGAGCAGTACTTC. Protein: CAWSEARREQYF.

This clone has a handful of counts. This rearrangement joins TRBV7-2 to TRBJ2-7; 11 nucleotides line up with TRBD2. The CDR3 has 15 amino acids. Unmatched junction bases numbered 6, after V lost 5 bases and J lost 3 bases. Germline V CDR1 and CDR2: SGHTA, FQGNSA. The chain's CDR3 is CASSERSGGGYEQYF. The DNA of the CDR3 is TGTGCCAGCAGCGAGCGTAGCGGGGGGGGCTACGAGCAGTACTTC.

This clone showed up just a few times. The V gene is TRBV11-3, the J gene TRBJ2-5; the match to TRBD2 covers 10 bases. The length of the CDR3 is 15 residues. V was pared by 3 bases and J by 5 bases, with 6 bases of the junction left unmatched. Germline CDR1 SGHNT, CDR2 YENEEA. The CDR3: CASSFESGGGETQYF. The CDR3, as DNA: TGTGCCAGCAGCTTTGAAAGCGGGGGGGGCGAGACCCAGTACTTC.

This clone appeared a few times. The CDR3 here is CASSLYRGLNGEQFF. The CDR3 nucleotides are TGTGCCAGCAGCTTGTACAGGGGGCTCAATGGTGAGCAGTTCTTC. The genes are TRBV5-8 and TRBJ2-1; 9 bases are shared with TRBD1. The CDR3 consists of 15 residues. From germline, CDR1 is SGHTS and CDR2 YDEGEE. J was trimmed by 9 bases and V by 1 base; bases with no gene match: 8. Together with reference TRBV5-8 and TRBJ2-1, the CDR3 gives the full variable domain: EAGVTQSPTHLIKTRGQQATLRCSPISGHTSVYWYQQALGLGLQFLLWYDEGEERNRGNFPPRFSGRQFPNYSSELNVNALELEDSALYLCASSLYRGLNGEQFFGPGTRLTVL.

This clone was observed a handful of times. The chain combines TRBV5-6 with TRBJ2-3; 14 bases align to TRBD2. CDR3 length: 17 amino acids. The V gene's germline CDR1 is SGHDT and CDR2 YYEEEE. The V and J ends lost 5 bases and 0 bases, in that order; junction bases with no gene match: 5. The CDR3 loop reads CASSPGTSGGSTDTQYF. Written as DNA, the CDR3 is TGTGCCAGCAGTCCTGGGACTAGCGGGGGTAGCACAGATACGCAGTATTTT.

This clone was seen more than once but under ten times. The V call is TRBV11-2, the J call TRBJ2-2, with 9 bases aligning to TRBD2. The V gene's germline CDR1 is SGHAT and CDR2 FQNNGV. The CDR3 has 16 amino acids. The V and J ends lost 2 bases and 6 bases, in that order; junction bases with no gene match: 7. The CDR3 nucleotides are TGTGCCAGCAGCTTAATCCTAGCGGGGCGAGCCGGGGAGCTGTTTTTT. Residues: CASSLILAGRAGELFF. Complete variable domain (other parts from reference TRBV11-2 and TRBJ2-2): EAGVAQSPRYKIIEKRQSVAFWCNPISGHATLYWYQQILGQGPKLLIQFQNNGVVDDSQLPKDRFSAERLKGVDSTLKIQPAKLEDSAVYLCASSLILAGRAGELFFGEGSRLTVL.

The rearrangement links TRBV16 to TRBJ1-1; D is uncertain. The CDR3 covers 14 residues. The germline V and J ends were trimmed by 0 bases and 3 bases, with 8 bases remaining between them. Germline assignment: CDR1 KGHSY and CDR2 FQNENV. The CDR3 is CASSQSTADTEAFF. The CDR3 DNA sequence: TGTGCCAGCAGCCAATCTACGGCGGACACTGAAGCTTTCTTT.

This clone appeared a single time. The chain links TRBV18 to TRBJ2-3; the match to TRBD1 covers 9 bases. The CDR3 is 17 residues long. V trimming: 0 bases; J trimming: 3 bases; junction bases outside the gene matches: 7. Germline V gives CDR1 KGHSH, CDR2 LQKENI. The CDR3 region is CASSPPFGQGKTDTQYF. CDR3 DNA sequence: TGTGCCAGCTCACCACCCTTCGGACAGGGGAAAACAGATACGCAGTATTTT.

The J gene is TRBJ1-6, the V gene TRBV7-2, with D unresolved. This CDR3 contains 15 residues. V was trimmed by 4 bases and J by 7 bases, leaving 14 bases between them. Looked up from germline, CDR1 is SGHTA and CDR2 is FQGNSA. This CDR3 reads CASSSPERVNSPLHF. The CDR3 DNA reads TGTGCCAGCAGCTCCCCGGAGCGGGTCAATTCACCCCTCCACTTT.

CDR3 DNA: TGTGCCAGCAGCGAGGACAGTACTTATGGCTACACCTTC. It codes for CASSEDSTYGYTF. The gene calls are TRBV9 and TRBJ1-2, with D maybe TRBD1 (6 bases). Germline V gene sequence: CDR1 SGDLS, CDR2 YYNGEE. The CDR3 is 13 amino acids. V dropped 3 bases and J dropped 5 bases, with 11 bases sitting between them. The complete variable domain, with remaining parts taken from reference TRBV9 and TRBJ1-2, reads DSGVTQTPKHLITATGQRVTLRCSPRSGDLSVYWYQQSLDQGLQFLIQYYNGEERAKGNILERFSAQQFPDLHSELNLSSLELGDSALYFCASSEDSTYGYTFGSGTRLTVV.

This clone was recorded a few times. The CDR3 region has the DNA TGTGCCAGCAGCCCTACCGTAGGCTACACCTTC. Its protein product is CASSPTVGYTF. The chain has TRBV16 and TRBJ1-2; D remains unclear. Trimming took off 4 bases at V and 8 bases at J, with 8 bases between the two ends. The germline gives CDR1 KGHSY, CDR2 FQNENV. CDR3 length: 11 residues.

This clone was picked up a small number of times. J is TRBJ1-1 and V is TRBV25-1, with TRBD1 as a possible D gene (5 bases). V lost 4 bases to trimming and J lost 6 bases, with 15 bases between them. Germline lookup yields CDR1 MGHDK and CDR2 SYGVNS. This CDR3 contains 14 residues. CDR3 in DNA: TGTGCCAGCAGTGTGGGGGGGGAAGGCCCTGAAGCTTTCTTT. Amino acid sequence: CASSVGGEGPEAFF.

This clone was recorded a few times. The chain couples TRBV6-5 to TRBJ2-5; 7 nucleotides align to TRBD2. Trimming took 6 bases from V and 2 from J; bases not matched to a gene: 6. CDR1 and CDR2 (germline): MNHEY, SVGAGI. CDR3 length equals 14 residues. The CDR3: CASRAGDQQETQYF. The CDR3 nucleotides are TGTGCCAGCAGGGCGGGGGATCAACAAGAGACCCAGTACTTC.

The chain is built from TRBV6-6 and TRBJ1-5; 11 positions match TRBD1. The CDR3 runs to 16 residues. Germline CDR1 is MNHNY and CDR2 is SVGAGI (reference sequence). The V segment lost 6 bases and the J segment 6 bases; nucleotides outside the gene matches: 10. CDR3 in DNA: TGTGCCAGCAGATCCCCGGGACAGGGGGAGGGTCAGCCCCAGCATTTT. It is translated as CASRSPGQGEGQPQHF.

V gene TRBV7-6 combines with J gene TRBJ2-2; TRBD2 is a possible D gene (6 bases). CDR1 is SGHVS and CDR2 is FNYEAQ in the germline V gene. This CDR3 comprises 15 residues. V was clipped by 5 bases and J by 7 bases, with 17 bases between them. The chain's CDR3 is CASSGGGRLGGELFF. The CDR3 region has the DNA TGTGCCAGCAGCGGTGGAGGGCGACTAGGCGGGGAGCTGTTTTTT.

This rearrangement joins TRBV19 to TRBJ1-1; D unresolved. There are 16 residues in the CDR3. V lost 5 bases to trimming and J lost 1 base, with 17 bases between them. Germline CDR1 and CDR2: LNHDA and SQIVND (reference sequence). The CDR3, as DNA: TGTGCCAGTAGTCCTCCCTTAGGACGGGAGAACACTGAAGCTTTCTTT. The encoded protein is CASSPPLGRENTEAFF.

The chain has TRBV5-6 and TRBJ2-3; tentatively, D is TRBD2 (6 bases). Trimming shortened V by 6 bases and J by 10 bases, and 18 bases separated the two germline ends. CDR1 and CDR2 from the germline V gene are SGHDT and YYEEEE. The CDR3 sequence is 13 residues long. The CDR3 spells CASTFLRGSAQYF. In DNA form, the CDR3 reads TGTGCCAGCACCTTCCTGCGGGGCTCAGCGCAGTATTTT.

The table lists this clone with a few counts. The chain carries TRBV19 and TRBJ1-2, with no clear D. Germline CDR1 LNHDA, CDR2 SQIVND (reference sequence). Trimming left V 0 bases short and J 2 bases short, with 13 bases between. The CDR3 consists of 16 residues. The CDR3 loop is CASSIDPEGTNYGYTF. The CDR3 DNA follows: TGTGCCAGTAGTATAGATCCCGAGGGTACAAACTATGGCTACACCTTC.

The chain uses TRBV19 and TRBJ1-5; D ambiguous. The CDR3 totals 18 residues. Germline CDR1 and CDR2: LNHDA and SQIVND (reference sequence). V lost 0 bases and J lost 10, with 25 bases in between. DNA for the CDR3: TGTGCCAGTAGTATAGATCTGGTCGGGGTGAGGGTTGTGGGTCCCCAGCATTTT. Protein sequence: CASSIDLVGVRVVGPQHF.

V gene TRBV4-3 combines with J gene TRBJ2-5; TRBD1 agrees at 7 bases. CDR1 and CDR2 from the germline V gene are LGHNA and YSLEER. This CDR3 is built from 14 residues. Trimming at V came to 4 bases and at J to 5 bases, leaving 7 bases not matched to a gene. CDR3 DNA sequence: TGCGCCAGCAGCCCGCGACAGGGCCGGGAGACCCAGTACTTC. It encodes CASSPRQGRETQYF.

The chain is built from TRBV9 and TRBJ1-6, with D unclear. This CDR3 comprises 13 residues. V was clipped by 0 bases and J by 7 bases, with 5 bases between them. Germline-derived CDR1 and CDR2 are SGDLS and YYNGEE. For the CDR3, the DNA is TGTGCCAGCAGCGTAGCGGGAAATTCACCCCTCCACTTT. Its translation is CASSVAGNSPLHF.